This T cell receptor (beta chain) was found in a study of blood T cells in healthy people across ages. Each sample gave at least 7 million isolated PBMCs. This clonotype was counted only a few times. Its matching antigen is unknown. Primers used in a second PCR of about 6 to 11 cycles were a sample-barcoded 5' primer and a J-beta primer mix. Each cDNA was tagged by a template-switch adaptor containing 12 random nucleotides. From each sample, at least 2.5 million paired-end reads containing CDR3 were obtained. TCRdb used MiXCR to reprocess the 5' RACE reads, holding one entry per CDR3 protein. This sample carries about 1.8 million distinct CDR3 sequences, about 50% of them seen once, and the ten largest clones take about 2.1%. The germline V gene has CDR1 SGHDN and CDR2 FVKESK. Germline trimming cut 1 base from V and 3 bases from J; bases unmatched to any gene: 9. The CDR3 is 18 residues long. Findings and limits, study-wide: Because sorting was not performed, PBMCs prevented conclusive naive versus antigen-experienced comparison.

The sequence derives from a woman aged 35 to 49 in good health. The rearrangement links TRBV14 to TRBJ2-3; 11 bases agree with TRBD2. What was sequenced was blood. DNA for the CDR3: TGTGCCAGCAGCCAAGGAACCCCCGGACTAGCGGGTACAGATACGCAGTATTTT. Protein product: CASSQGTPGLAGTDTQYF.